One and the same sample provided the 17 T cell receptor beta chains below, sequenced in a study of blood T cells in healthy people across ages. Primers used in a second PCR of roughly 6 to 11 cycles were a sample-barcoded 5' primer and a J-beta primer mix. TCRdb re-analysed the 5' RACE reads in MiXCR, keeping a single row per CDR3 protein. Of over 1,300,000 distinct CDR3 sequences in the sample, approximately 63% were seen once. Material: blood. These receptors all stem from a man aged 18 to 30 in good health.

The chain joins TRBV12-3 or TRBV12-4 to TRBJ1-2; D is uncertain. The CDR3 is 12 amino acids. Trimming took off 4 bases at V and 4 bases at J, with 7 bases between the two ends. CDR3 coding DNA: TGTGCCAGCAGTTACGATCGCTATGGCTACACCTTC. This sequence encodes CASSYDRYGYTF.

V is TRBV29-1 and J is TRBJ1-4; weak D call: TRBD1 (6 bases). V was pared by 7 bases and J by 0 bases, with 12 bases between. CDR3 length: 14 amino acids. In germline, CDR1 is SQVTM, CDR2 ANQGSEA. CDR3 DNA sequence: TGCAGCGCGGGGGCGACCACAACTAATGAAAAACTGTTTTTT. It translates to CSAGATTTNEKLFF.

The rearrangement joins TRBV28 to TRBJ2-1, with D possibly being TRBD1 or TRBD2 (5 bases each). V dropped 3 bases and J dropped 5 bases, with 20 bases sitting between them. Germline V gene sequence: CDR1 MDHEN, CDR2 SYDVKM. The CDR3 runs to 17 residues. CDR3 in amino acids: CASSFSGAIRRDNEQFF. CDR3 nucleotides: TGTGCCAGCAGTTTTTCCGGGGCTATCCGGCGAGACAATGAGCAGTTCTTC.

The V call is TRBV29-1, the J call TRBJ2-2; D gene unclear. Germline V lookup: CDR1 SQVTM, CDR2 ANQGSEA. The CDR3 consists of 12 residues. Trimming shortened V by 4 bases and J by 4 bases, and 7 bases separated the two germline ends. CDR3 amino acids: CSVGLPTGELFF. CDR3 nucleotides: TGCAGCGTTGGGTTACCCACCGGGGAGCTGTTTTTT.

The chain couples TRBV27 to TRBJ2-1, with no clear D. CDR3 length equals 14 residues. V was pared by 1 base and J by 8 bases, with 12 bases between. Germline V lookup: CDR1 MNHEY, CDR2 SMNVEV (reference sequence). The CDR3 reads CASSLWARVDEQFF. The CDR3 nucleotides are TGTGCCAGCAGTTTATGGGCCAGAGTGGATGAGCAGTTCTTC.

The CDR3 loop reads CASSLFQGATYGYTF. The CDR3 bases are TGTGCCAGCAGCTTATTTCAGGGGGCGACTTATGGCTACACCTTC. The rearrangement links TRBV7-9 to TRBJ1-2; 8 bases align to TRBD1. The germline CDR1 and CDR2 sequences are SEHNR and FQNEAQ (reference sequence). The CDR3 consists of 15 residues. Germline trimming cut 2 bases from V and 5 bases from J; bases unmatched to any gene: 7.

This clonotype is a singleton in its sample. The chain links TRBV24-1 to TRBJ1-4; TRBD1 agrees at 7 bases. The length of the CDR3 is 19 residues. Germline V CDR1 and CDR2: KGHDR, SFDVKD. The trim removed 5 bases at V and 3 bases at J, leaving 17 bases unmatched. CDR3 protein: CATSGHLRQGRTANEKLFF. CDR3 sequence (DNA): TGTGCCACCAGTGGCCACCTTAGACAGGGTCGGACGGCTAATGAAAAACTGTTTTTT.

With regard to this clonotype: A much larger clone differs from this one at a single base, so this may be a read error. This chain joins TRBV2 and TRBJ2-6, with D possibly TRBD2 on 5 matching bases. The length of the CDR3 is 16 residues. Germline CDR1 SNHLY, CDR2 FYNNEI. The V gene lost 4 bases and the J gene lost 6 bases, with 16 bases spanning the gap. The CDR3 DNA is TGTGCCAGCAGTGGAACAGAACTGAGGGAGGCCAACGTCCTGACTTTC. Its protein is CASSGTELREANVLTF.

This clonotype came up a few times. The CDR3 nucleotides read TGTGCCAGCAGTTACTCGGGACAGGGGAACTATGGCTACACCTTC. The encoded protein is CASSYSGQGNYGYTF. The gene calls are TRBV6-5 and TRBJ1-2; TRBD1 matches 10 bases. Per the germline V gene, CDR1 is MNHEY and CDR2 is SVGAGI. The CDR3 spans 15 residues. V gave up 0 bases and J gave up 2 bases; unmatched junction bases: 0.

V is TRBV11-2 and J is TRBJ2-1, with D hard to call. Germline V gives CDR1 SGHAT, CDR2 FQNNGV. V was trimmed by 1 base and J by 0 bases, leaving 7 bases between them. This CDR3 is built from 15 residues. The CDR3 bases are TGTGCCAGCAGCTTAGCTATTAGCTCCTACAATGAGCAGTTCTTC. Translated, it gives CASSLAISSYNEQFF.

This clonotype was detected only a few times. The chain couples TRBV27 to TRBJ2-7; 7 positions agree with TRBD1. This CDR3 is built from 16 residues. Germline trimming cut 4 bases from V and 6 bases from J; bases unmatched to any gene: 15. CDR1 is MNHEY, CDR2 SMNVEV, per germline (reference sequence). CDR3 nucleotide sequence: TGTGCCAGCAGTTCCGGACAGGCCGCTGAAGAGGGCGAGCAGTACTTC. This codes for CASSSGQAAEEGEQYF.

The chain employs TRBV25-1 and TRBJ1-3; 7 nucleotides align to TRBD1. This CDR3 region has 14 residues. J lost 8 bases, V lost 6 bases, and 10 bases had no gene match. Germline V CDR1 and CDR2: MGHDK, SYGVNS. The CDR3 DNA sequence: TGTGCCAGCAGCGCTACAGGGGTTGCCTACACCATATATTTT. Translation: CASSATGVAYTIYF.

This clonotype was detected many times. The V and J genes are TRBV5-1 and TRBJ2-1, with unresolved D. With 0 bases removed from V and 1 base from J, the gap between germline ends came to 2 bases. The CDR3 covers 13 residues. CDR1 and CDR2 from the germline V gene are SGHRS and YFSETQ. The CDR3 spells CASSLESYNEQFF. CDR3 coding DNA: TGCGCCAGCAGCTTGGAGTCCTACAATGAGCAGTTCTTC.

The J gene is TRBJ2-1, the V gene TRBV11-2; TRBD1 matches at 11 bases. The CDR3 length is 15 residues. Germline trimming cut 4 bases from V and 8 bases from J; bases unmatched to any gene: 7. The germline gives CDR1 SGHAT, CDR2 FQNNGV. The CDR3 nucleotides read TGTGCCAGCAGCTCTCGGGGACAGGGGGGCGATGAGCAGTTCTTC. Protein: CASSSRGQGGDEQFF.

The J gene is TRBJ2-1, the V gene TRBV4-1; 10 bases align to TRBD2. J lost 15 bases, V lost 3 bases, and 8 bases had no gene match. This CDR3 has 13 amino acids. Germline values: CDR1 MGHRA, CDR2 YSYEKL. CDR3 region: CASSHPSGREWFF. The CDR3 DNA is TGCGCCAGCAGCCATCCTAGCGGGAGAGAATGGTTCTTC.

This clonotype has a handful of counts. In DNA form, the CDR3 reads TGTGCCACCAGCGGTCAATCCTATAATTCACCCCTCCACTTT. Translating gives CATSGQSYNSPLHF. The V call is TRBV15, the J call TRBJ1-6; D unresolved. There are 14 residues in the CDR3. The germline V gene has CDR1 LNHNV and CDR2 YYDKDF (reference sequence). Trimming took off 5 bases at V and 1 base at J, with 6 bases between the two ends.

In DNA, the CDR3 is TGTGCCAGCAATCTGGGACCCACGGGCACTGAAGCTTTCTTT. It translates to CASNLGPTGTEAFF. The chain couples TRBV6-1 to TRBJ1-1, with a tentative D call TRBD1 (5 bases). Germline values: CDR1 MNHNS, CDR2 SASEGT. Trimming pared 7 bases from V and 4 bases from J, leaving 16 bases between. CDR3 size: 14 residues.